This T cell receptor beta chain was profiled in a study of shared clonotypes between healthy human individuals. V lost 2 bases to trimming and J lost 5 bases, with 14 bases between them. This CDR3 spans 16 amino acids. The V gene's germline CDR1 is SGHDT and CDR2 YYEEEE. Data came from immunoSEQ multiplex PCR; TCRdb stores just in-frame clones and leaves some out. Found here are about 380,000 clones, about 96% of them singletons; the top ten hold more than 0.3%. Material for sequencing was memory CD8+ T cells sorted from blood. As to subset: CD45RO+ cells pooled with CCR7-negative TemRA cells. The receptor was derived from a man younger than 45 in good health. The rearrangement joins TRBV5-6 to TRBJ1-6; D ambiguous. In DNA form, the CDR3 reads TGTGCCAGCAGCTTACACAGTAATCGAGATAATTCACCCCTCCACTTT. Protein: CASSLHSNRDNSPLHF.